This T cell receptor beta chain was obtained from a study of human T cells and chemical hapten exposure. Study background: After 6 days, upper back 0.01% DPC patch tests were scored. General study results and limits: Once DPC sensitization occurred, TCRs above 1 in 1000 frequency showed no change.

One entry per CDR3 protein, called by TCRdb with MiXCR from the RACE reads. Of over 75,000 distinct CDR3 sequences in the sample, 7% to 8% were seen once. The sample holds a few counts of this clonotype. Its antigen is currently unknown. Time point described: patch test 1, 2 weeks after DPC sensitization. Treatment described: therapeutic diphenylcyclopropenone sensitization with weekly scalp DPC. CDR3 length: 11 amino acids. Germline CDR1 reads LNHDA; CDR2 reads SQIVND (reference sequence). The ends were cut back, 9 bases at V and 6 bases at J, with 9 bases in the middle. The sequence was obtained from a woman aged 30 to 39 with alopecia areata. Some clones in this sample may be carry-over from other donors' samples. The specimen was whole blood, collected in connection with sensitization to the hapten diphenylcyclopropenone (DPC). This chain uses TRBV19 with TRBJ1-5; D unresolved. CDR3 DNA: TGTGCCAGCCGGGTCCTTCAGCCCCAGCATTTT. Its translation: CASRVLQPQHF.